The 4 T cell receptor beta chains in this list originate from one sample, sequenced in a study of blood T cell repertoires in COVID-19. Sequencing was performed with immunoSEQ multiplex PCR; in TCRdb, only in-frame clones are kept and a portion is missing. The sample records about 280,000 clones, around 84% being singletons. The sample consisted of PBMCs or T cells enriched from blood (not recorded which). The source is a man aged 40-55 years who had been exposed to COVID-19.

This clone was counted a few times. The genes are TRBV12-3 or TRBV12-4 and TRBJ2-2, with unresolved D. The CDR3 length is 13 residues. Trimming removed 6 bases from V and 6 bases from J, with 11 bases in between. The CDR3: CASRTTSAGELFF. The DNA for the CDR3 is TGTGCCAGCAGGACGACTTCGGCCGGGGAGCTGTTTTTT.

The chain uses TRBV30 and TRBJ2-2, with 13 bases identical to TRBD2. With V trimmed by 7 bases and J by 6 bases, 8 bases remained unmatched. The CDR3 contains 15 residues. Germline loops: CDR1 GTSNPN, CDR2 SVGIG (reference sequence). The CDR3 DNA reads as TGTGCCTCACCGCCGGGACTAGCGGGACCCGGGGAGCTGTTTTTT. This translates into CASPPGLAGPGELFF.

The rearrangement uses TRBV3-1 (or the pseudogene TRBV3-2) and TRBJ2-3; 7 positions agree with TRBD2. The length of the CDR3 is 14 residues. Germline CDR1 reads LGHDT; CDR2 reads YNNKEL (reference sequence). V dropped 8 bases and J dropped 4; count of bases not matched to a gene: 9. CDR3 nucleotides: TGTGCCAGCGATTTTGGGAGGGCCTCAGATACGCAGTATTTT. It codes for CASDFGRASDTQYF.

V gene TRBV7-2 combines with J gene TRBJ2-5; D gene unclear. There are 13 residues in the CDR3. V lost 1 base and J lost 6, with 9 bases in between. Germline CDR1 is SGHTA and CDR2 is FQGNSA. CDR3 amino acids: CASSLDRVKTQYF. CDR3 nucleotide sequence: TGTGCCAGCAGCTTAGATCGCGTAAAGACCCAGTACTTC.